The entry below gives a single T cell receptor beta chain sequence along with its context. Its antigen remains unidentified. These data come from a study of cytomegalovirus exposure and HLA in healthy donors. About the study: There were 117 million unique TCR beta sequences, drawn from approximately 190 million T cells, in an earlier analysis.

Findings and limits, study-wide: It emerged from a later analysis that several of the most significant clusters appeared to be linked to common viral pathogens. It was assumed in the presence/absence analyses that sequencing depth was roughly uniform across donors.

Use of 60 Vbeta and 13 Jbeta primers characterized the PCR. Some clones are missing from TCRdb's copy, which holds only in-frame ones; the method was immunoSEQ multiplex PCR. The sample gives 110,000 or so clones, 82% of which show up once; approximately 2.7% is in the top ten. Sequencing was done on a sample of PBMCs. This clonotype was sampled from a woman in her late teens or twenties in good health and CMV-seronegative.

CDR3 in amino acids: CASSSTGTGIYEQYF. The DNA of the CDR3 is TGTGCCAGCTCATCTACCGGGACAGGGATTTACGAGCAGTACTTC. The V gene is TRBV18, the J gene TRBJ2-7; 9 positions match TRBD1. The J segment lost 4 bases and the V segment lost 5 bases, leaving 9 bases of the junction unmatched. CDR1 and CDR2 (germline): KGHSH, LQKENI. This CDR3 is 15 amino acids long.